This T cell receptor (beta chain) was sequenced during a study of blood T cell repertoires in COVID-19. Trimming at V came to 6 bases and at J to 0 bases, leaving 4 bases not matched to a gene. Germline V gene sequence: CDR1 LNHDA, CDR2 SQIVND (reference sequence). The CDR3 covers 14 residues. Sequencing used immunoSEQ multiplex PCR; TCRdb keeps in-frame clones, though not all of them. The table includes 200,000 to 250,000 clones, 82% detected once. The TCR comes from a woman in her fifties or sixties who had recovered from COVID-19. The sequenced sample was PBMCs or T cells enriched from blood (not recorded which). The genes are TRBV19 and TRBJ2-7; TRBD2 matches at 8 bases. CDR3 protein: CASSSGGHSYEQYF. Written as DNA, the CDR3 is TGTGCCAGTAGCAGCGGGGGTCACTCCTACGAGCAGTACTTC.